What follows are 21 T cell receptor beta chains derived from one specimen sequenced in a study of T cell responses to AZD1222 COVID-19 vaccine. Measured with immunoSEQ multiplex PCR; TCRdb has only the in-frame clones, and not every one. The data contain roughly 150,000 clones, over 90% of them singletons. The starting material was peripheral blood, obtained on day 0 of AZD1222 vaccination. The receptors originated from an adult in good health.

V gene TRBV10-3 combines with J gene TRBJ1-5; perhaps TRBD1 as D (6 bases). CDR1 is ENHRY and CDR2 is SYGVKD in the germline V gene. V lost 6 bases and J lost 6, with 18 bases in between. The CDR3 is 15 residues long. The CDR3 coding sequence is TGTGCCATCAGGTCAGGGGCGGCGGCGGGTCAGCCCCAGCATTTT. Its protein product is CAIRSGAAAGQPQHF.

The J gene is TRBJ2-7, the V gene TRBV4-2; no clear D gene. Germline CDR1 reads LGHNA; CDR2 reads YNFKEQ. Trimming stripped 1 base from V and 2 bases from J, with 12 bases between. The length of the CDR3 is 15 residues. This CDR3 reads CASSQGTELAYEQYF. CDR3 sequence (DNA): TGTGCCAGCAGCCAAGGGACCGAGTTGGCCTACGAGCAGTACTTC.

The rearrangement uses TRBV4-1 and TRBJ1-5; 8 bases fit TRBD1. The V gene end was trimmed by 0 bases and the J gene end by 0 bases; junction bases not matched to a gene: 7. CDR1 and CDR2 from the germline V gene are MGHRA and YSYEKL. CDR3 length: 18 amino acids. CDR3 sequence reads: CASSQDEGDRNSNQPQHF. The CDR3 DNA reads as TGCGCCAGCAGCCAAGATGAGGGGGACAGGAATAGCAATCAGCCCCAGCATTTT.

The chain joins TRBV30 to TRBJ2-5, with TRBD2 matching over 7 bases. V was clipped by 2 bases and J by 5 bases; unmatched bases: 5. The V gene's germline CDR1 is GTSNPN and CDR2 SVGIG (reference sequence). This CDR3 is built from 13 residues. CDR3 sequence (DNA): TGTGCCTGGAGTTGGCGGGAGCTGGAGACCCAGTACTTC. This sequence encodes CAWSWRELETQYF.

The CDR3 region is CASNEGPGNTIYF. CDR3 coding DNA: TGTGCCAGTAATGAGGGTCCGGGAAACACCATATATTTT. The rearrangement links TRBV19 to TRBJ1-3, with unresolved D. Germline V gene sequence: CDR1 LNHDA, CDR2 SQIVND (reference sequence). Trimming removed 7 bases from V and 4 bases from J, with 11 bases in between. CDR3 length: 13 amino acids.

The gene calls are TRBV6-5 and TRBJ1-2, with D possibly matching TRBD1 (6 bases). Looked up from germline, CDR1 is MNHEY and CDR2 is SVGAGI. The CDR3 has 14 amino acids. With 5 bases removed from V and 3 bases from J, the gap between germline ends came to 13 bases. In nucleotides, the CDR3 is TGTGCCAGCAGTACACCGGGACATTACTATGGCTACACCTTC. It encodes CASSTPGHYYGYTF.

In DNA, the CDR3 is TGTGCCAGCAGCTCCAACCCCTACGAGCAGTACTTC. Translated: CASSSNPYEQYF. The chain has TRBV5-4 and TRBJ2-7, with D hard to call. This CDR3 is 12 amino acids long. V was clipped by 3 bases and J by 2 bases, with 6 bases between them. CDR1 and CDR2 from the germline V gene are SGHNT and YYREEE (reference sequence).

V is TRBV15 and J is TRBJ1-2, with 9 bases aligning to TRBD1. Germline V lookup: CDR1 LNHNV, CDR2 YYDKDF (reference sequence). V dropped 5 bases and J dropped 6; count of bases not matched to a gene: 10. The CDR3 runs to 15 residues. The CDR3 nucleotides read TGTGCCACCAGCCCGGGACAGGGAAGTGGGGATGGCTACACCTTC. It codes for CATSPGQGSGDGYTF.

The rearrangement joins TRBV28 to TRBJ2-1, with 8 bases aligning to TRBD2. V lost 8 bases and J lost 3; bases outside the gene matches: 6. CDR3 length: 14 amino acids. Germline V lookup: CDR1 MDHEN, CDR2 SYDVKM. The CDR3 sequence: CASLTSGGYNEQFF. DNA of the CDR3: TGTGCCAGCCTTACTAGCGGAGGCTACAATGAGCAGTTCTTC.

The rearrangement links TRBV25-1 to TRBJ2-1; perhaps TRBD2 as D (5 bases). This CDR3 has 16 amino acids. Germline V CDR1 and CDR2: MGHDK, SYGVNS. The V and J ends lost 1 base and 2 bases respectively, with 12 bases between them. CDR3 coding DNA: TGTGCCAGCAGTGAATCGCGGGCGATAGCCTACAATGAGCAGTTCTTC. Translating gives CASSESRAIAYNEQFF.

A single count supports this clone. This chain joins TRBV19 and TRBJ2-7; D unresolved. CDR1 and CDR2 (germline): LNHDA, SQIVND (reference sequence). The CDR3 has 15 residues. The V and J ends lost 4 bases and 0 bases respectively, with 13 bases between them. The DNA for the CDR3 is TGTGCCAGTAGTACGGTGGACCGCTCCTCCTACGAGCAGTACTTC. This translates into CASSTVDRSSYEQYF.

This clone was found once. The chain uses TRBV3-1 (or the pseudogene TRBV3-2) and TRBJ2-7; D is undetermined. V gave up 1 base and J gave up 1 base, with 8 bases separating them. This CDR3 comprises 14 residues. CDR1 and CDR2 (germline): LGHDT, YNNKEL (reference sequence). The CDR3 is CASSQGRFSYEQYF. In DNA, the CDR3 is TGTGCCAGCAGCCAAGGACGGTTTTCCTACGAGCAGTACTTC.

The chain carries TRBV5-1 and TRBJ1-1; D is unclear. The V and J ends lost 0 bases and 1 base respectively, with 7 bases between them. Looked up from germline, CDR1 is SGHRS and CDR2 is YFSETQ. This CDR3 is 14 amino acids long. CDR3: CASSLDLENTEAFF. The DNA for the CDR3 is TGCGCCAGCAGCTTGGACCTGGAGAACACTGAAGCTTTCTTT.

About this clone itself: Other DNA sequences from this sample encode an identical CDR3 as well. In DNA form, the CDR3 reads TGCAGGGCTGGTTCGGGAAACACCATATATTTT. Translation: CRAGSGNTIYF. The chain has TRBV20-1 and TRBJ1-3; D not certain. Germline lookup yields CDR1 DFQATT and CDR2 SNEGSKA (reference sequence). CDR3 length: 11 amino acids.

V is TRBV30 and J is TRBJ2-3; D might be TRBD1 (6 bases). Germline CDR1 and CDR2: GTSNPN and SVGIG (reference sequence). V lost 3 bases and J lost 0, with 16 bases in between. This CDR3 has 16 residues. The CDR3 nucleotides are TGTGCCTGGAGAGGGGGTTGGGGTTATAGCACAGATACGCAGTATTTT. Protein: CAWRGGWGYSTDTQYF.

Written as DNA, the CDR3 is TGTGCCAGCAGCAAAGATAACGGGAGCTCCTACGAGCAGTACTTC. As protein: CASSKDNGSSYEQYF. This chain connects TRBV21-1 to TRBJ2-7; whether TRBD2, the table's D call, matches the DNA was not checked. TRBV21-1 is a pseudogene segment. This CDR3 contains 15 residues.

Remarks on this clone: The identical CDR3 is also encoded by other nucleotide sequences in the sample. The V call is TRBV28, the J call TRBJ1-1; D is unclear. The CDR3 loop spans 12 amino acids. V shed 6 bases and J shed 2 bases, with 7 bases lying between them. Germline V CDR1 and CDR2: MDHEN, SYDVKM. DNA of the CDR3: TGTGCCAGCAGCCTTTTCAACACTGAAGCTTTCTTT. This codes for CASSLFNTEAFF.

The chain combines TRBV25-1 with TRBJ2-7; 10 bases agree with TRBD2. Per the germline V gene, CDR1 is MGHDK and CDR2 is SYGVNS. The length of the CDR3 is 16 residues. The ends lost 2 bases at V and 3 bases at J; junction bases unmatched: 7. CDR3 protein: CASSEPVAGGVYEQYF. CDR3 DNA sequence: TGTGCCAGCAGTGAACCCGTAGCGGGAGGAGTCTACGAGCAGTACTTC.

This clone appeared a single time. This CDR3 is also generated by other DNA sequences in the sample. The rearrangement uses TRBV20-1 and TRBJ1-5; D gene ambiguous. The V gene lost 3 bases and the J gene lost 3 bases, with 6 bases spanning the gap. Looked up from germline, CDR1 is DFQATT and CDR2 is SNEGSKA (reference sequence). The CDR3 extends over 12 amino acids. The CDR3 reads CSASGVNQPQHF. The CDR3, as DNA: TGCAGTGCTAGTGGGGTCAATCAGCCCCAGCATTTT.

This chain links TRBV9 with TRBJ2-7; D possibly corresponds to TRBD1 (5 bases). The length of the CDR3 is 14 residues. Deletions cut 0 bases from V and 6 bases from J, with 13 bases between. The germline V gene encodes CDR1 SGDLS and CDR2 YYNGEE. CDR3 in amino acids: CASSVGGARSEQYF. Written as DNA, the CDR3 is TGTGCCAGCAGCGTAGGTGGGGCGAGAAGCGAGCAGTACTTC.

This chain connects TRBV19 to TRBJ1-1; the match to TRBD1 covers 9 bases. Germline V CDR1 and CDR2: LNHDA, SQIVND (reference sequence). Losses at the gene ends were 4 bases for V and 5 bases for J; bases not matched to a gene: 8. The CDR3 consists of 15 residues. This CDR3 reads CASSTYRGRRTEAFF. Written as DNA, the CDR3 is TGTGCCAGTAGTACGTACAGGGGGCGAAGGACTGAAGCTTTCTTT.